Each of the 16 T cell receptor beta chains below was sequenced from the same sample in a study of control samples from healthy donors and cancer patients. Profiled with immunoSEQ multiplex PCR; TCRdb holds only in-frame clones, not every one. The repertoire holds approximately 90,000 clones, with about 82% as singletons. Sequencing was carried out using blood. All receptors derive from a man aged 30 to 45 in good health.

The rearrangement links TRBV27 to TRBJ2-2, with 9 bases that match TRBD1. CDR3 length: 14 residues. V lost 8 bases and J lost 4; bases outside the gene matches: 5. The germline V gene has CDR1 MNHEY and CDR2 SMNVEV (reference sequence). The CDR3 protein is CASRRTGATGELFF. CDR3 coding DNA: TGTGCCAGCCGAAGGACAGGGGCCACCGGGGAGCTGTTTTTT.

This chain joins TRBV20-1 and TRBJ1-1; D unresolved. The germline gives CDR1 DFQATT, CDR2 SNEGSKA (reference sequence). V lost 5 bases and J lost 5, with 9 bases in between. The CDR3 loop spans 11 amino acids. CDR3 in DNA: TGCAGTGCTTATCCGGAGACTGAAGCTTTCTTT. It encodes CSAYPETEAFF.

The V and J genes are TRBV20-1 and TRBJ2-3; 7 nucleotides match TRBD2. The ends lost 3 bases at V and 2 bases at J; junction bases unmatched: 5. Germline CDR1 reads DFQATT; CDR2 reads SNEGSKA (reference sequence). This CDR3 has 14 amino acids. CDR3 sequence (DNA): TGCAGTGCTAGTGGGGGGGAATACACAGATACGCAGTATTTT. Its translation is CSASGGEYTDTQYF.

The CDR3 spells CASSPTSGGTYEQYF. CDR3 nucleotide sequence: TGTGCCAGCAGCCCAACTAGCGGGGGGACGTACGAGCAGTACTTC. V and J are TRBV11-1 and TRBJ2-7; 12 bases map to TRBD2. The CDR3 runs to 15 residues. J gave up 4 bases and V 5 bases, and 6 bases lay outside the gene matches. Germline values: CDR1 SGHAT, CDR2 FQDESV (reference sequence).

This chain connects TRBV7-3 to TRBJ2-2; D is unclear. Trimming left V 1 base short and J 7 bases short, with 7 bases between. Germline lookup yields CDR1 SGHTA and CDR2 FQGTGA. The CDR3 sequence is 13 residues long. The CDR3 loop is CASSLSWSGELFF. CDR3 nucleotides: TGTGCCAGCAGCTTAAGTTGGAGCGGGGAGCTGTTTTTT. The whole variable domain, remainder taken from reference TRBV7-3 and TRBJ2-2, is GAGVSQTPSNKVTEKGKYVELRCDPISGHTALYWYRQSLGQGPEFLIYFQGTGAADDSGLPNDRFFAVRPEGSVSTLKIQRTERGDSAVYLCASSLSWSGELFFGEGSRLTVL.

This rearrangement joins TRBV18 to TRBJ1-1; D unclear. The CDR3 extends over 14 amino acids. Trimming shortened V by 2 bases and J by 1 base, and 8 bases separated the two germline ends. CDR1 and CDR2 (germline): KGHSH, LQKENI. Written as DNA, the CDR3 is TGTGCCAGCTCACCATCTTGGGAGAACACTGAAGCTTTCTTT. Translation: CASSPSWENTEAFF.

This chain connects TRBV9 to TRBJ2-1; 10 bases agree with TRBD2. CDR3 size: 15 residues. The V and J ends lost 3 bases and 3 bases, in that order; junction bases with no gene match: 3. In germline, CDR1 is SGDLS, CDR2 YYNGEE. As DNA, the CDR3 is TGTGCCAGCAGCGAAAGCGGGGGGGACTACAATGAGCAGTTCTTC. Its protein product is CASSESGGDYNEQFF.

The chain couples TRBV5-6 to TRBJ1-3; perhaps TRBD1 as D (5 bases). CDR3 length: 15 residues. Germline CDR1 SGHDT, CDR2 YYEEEE. V dropped 3 bases and J dropped 1 base, with 11 bases sitting between them. The CDR3 loop reads CASSWGRISGNTIYF. The DNA of the CDR3 is TGTGCCAGCAGCTGGGGACGGATATCTGGAAACACCATATATTTT.

This clone was observed a handful of times. The gene calls are TRBV5-4 and TRBJ2-3; D is unclear. V was cut by 0 bases and J by 1 base, with 9 bases left in between. Germline values: CDR1 SGHNT, CDR2 YYREEE (reference sequence). CDR3 length: 15 amino acids. The CDR3 here is CASSLGTPGTDTQYF. Here the CDR3 DNA reads TGTGCCAGCAGCTTGGGCACCCCGGGCACAGATACGCAGTATTTT. Filled out from reference TRBV5-4 and TRBJ2-3, the complete variable domain reads ETGVTQSPTHLIKTRGQQVTLRCSSQSGHNTVSWYQQALGQGPQFIFQYYREEENGRGNFPPRFSGLQFPNYSSELNVNALELDDSALYLCASSLGTPGTDTQYFGPGTRLTVL.

This clone was counted a single time. This chain links TRBV4-1 with TRBJ2-7, with 8 bases aligning to TRBD1. The V segment lost 1 base and the J segment 1 base; nucleotides outside the gene matches: 9. CDR1 and CDR2 from the germline V gene are MGHRA and YSYEKL. The CDR3 is 17 residues long. The CDR3 spells CASSQVGMGQVSYEQYF. CDR3 bases: TGCGCCAGCAGCCAAGTAGGAATGGGACAGGTTTCCTACGAGCAGTACTTC.

This sequence joins TRBV7-9 and TRBJ2-2; no firm D call. V was trimmed by 6 bases and J by 0 bases, leaving 11 bases between them. Germline loops: CDR1 SEHNR, CDR2 FQNEAQ (reference sequence). This CDR3 is 15 amino acids long. The CDR3 DNA sequence: TGTGCCAGCAGTTCTACCCGATCGAACACCGGGGAGCTGTTTTTT. Its translation is CASSSTRSNTGELFF. The complete variable domain, with remaining parts taken from reference TRBV7-9 and TRBJ2-2, reads DTGVSQNPRHKITKRGQNVTFRCDPISEHNRLYWYRQTLGQGPEFLTYFQNEAQLEKSRLLSDRFSAERPKGSFSTLEIQRTEQGDSAMYLCASSSTRSNTGELFFGEGSRLTVL.

V and J are TRBV24-1 and TRBJ1-5; D unclear. The CDR3 sequence is 16 residues long. V lost 0 bases and J lost 4, with 12 bases in between. The germline V gene has CDR1 KGHDR and CDR2 SFDVKD. The CDR3 bases are TGTGCCACCAGTGATTTGTGGAGGGTGGCGAATCAGCCCCAGCATTTT. Translating gives CATSDLWRVANQPQHF.

This rearrangement joins TRBV12-5 to TRBJ2-7, with a tentative D call TRBD2 (5 bases). The germline gives CDR1 LGHNT, CDR2 FRNRAP. The CDR3 contains 17 residues. Trimming pared 6 bases from V and 0 bases from J, leaving 21 bases between. The DNA for the CDR3 is TGTGCTAGTGGCCCCACAGCGGTACAGTTCCGCTCCTACGAGCAGTACTTC. Its translation is CASGPTAVQFRSYEQYF.

This chain joins TRBV5-1 and TRBJ2-4; D might be TRBD1 or TRBD2, each matching 5 bases. Per germline, CDR1 SGHRS and CDR2 YFSETQ. CDR3 length: 16 amino acids. Trimming left V 2 bases short and J 0 bases short, with 12 bases between. This CDR3 is CASSFGDGLAKNIQYF. CDR3 DNA: TGCGCCAGCAGCTTCGGGGACGGCCTAGCCAAAAACATTCAGTACTTC. Variable domain in full (rest from reference TRBV5-1 and TRBJ2-4): KAGVTQTPRYLIKTRGQQVTLSCSPISGHRSVSWYQQTPGQGLQFLFEYFSETQRNKGNFPGRFSGRQFSNSRSEMNVSTLELGDSALYLCASSFGDGLAKNIQYFGAGTRLSVL.

The rearrangement uses TRBV7-6 and TRBJ2-7; 10 positions agree with TRBD2. CDR3 length: 15 amino acids. V lost 5 bases to trimming and J lost 4 bases; unmatched junction nucleotides: 8. The germline V gene has CDR1 SGHVS and CDR2 FNYEAQ. CDR3 DNA sequence: TGTGCCAGCAGCCCCAGCGGGGGGGCCAAATACGAGCAGTACTTC. It encodes CASSPSGGAKYEQYF.

This clone turned up a few times. This chain joins TRBV6-6 and TRBJ1-2; 11 positions match TRBD1. The germline V gene has CDR1 MNHNY and CDR2 SVGAGI (reference sequence). Losses at the gene ends were 4 bases for V and 4 bases for J; bases not matched to a gene: 5. CDR3 length equals 15 residues. CDR3 in amino acids: CASSSWDRGGYGYTF. Written as DNA, the CDR3 is TGTGCCAGCAGTTCCTGGGACAGGGGGGGCTATGGCTACACCTTC.